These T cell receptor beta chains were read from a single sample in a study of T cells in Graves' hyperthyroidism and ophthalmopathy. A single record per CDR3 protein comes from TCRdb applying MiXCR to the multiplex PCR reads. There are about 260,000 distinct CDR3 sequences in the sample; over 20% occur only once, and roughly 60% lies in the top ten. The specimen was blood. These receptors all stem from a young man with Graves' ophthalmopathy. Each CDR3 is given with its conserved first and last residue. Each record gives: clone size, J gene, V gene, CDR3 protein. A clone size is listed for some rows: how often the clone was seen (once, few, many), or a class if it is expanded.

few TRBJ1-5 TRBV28 CASRSERSNQPQHF
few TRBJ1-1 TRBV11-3 CASRKNDRMNTEAFF
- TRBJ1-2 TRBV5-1 CASSFRGAEEGYTF
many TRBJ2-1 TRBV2 CASRRLPSYNEQFF
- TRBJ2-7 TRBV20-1 CSARLTSDEQYF
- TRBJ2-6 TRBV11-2 CASSWDSGANVLTF
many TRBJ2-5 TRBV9 CASSAPGTVKYQETQYF
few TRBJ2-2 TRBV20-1 CSARDRTGGTGELFF
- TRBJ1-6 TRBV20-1 CSARSGQENSPLHF
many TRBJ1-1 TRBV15 CATSGSDRVSAEAFF
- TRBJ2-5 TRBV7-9 CASSLDFQETQYF
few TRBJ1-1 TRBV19 CASRRGRGTTEAFF
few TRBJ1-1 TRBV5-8 CASSAGAPGSERTFF
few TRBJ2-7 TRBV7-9 CASSLGSGQPGEQYF
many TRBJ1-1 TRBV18 CASSPTSNTEAFF
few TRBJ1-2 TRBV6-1 CATTFGPNYGYTF
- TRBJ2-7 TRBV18 CASSPRLAQGEQYF
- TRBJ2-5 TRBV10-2 CASHPRDQETQYF
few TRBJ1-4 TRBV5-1 CASSLLGEEKLFF